The rows below give T cell receptor beta chains drawn from one sample of a study of T cell responses to AZD1222 COVID-19 vaccine. Measured with immunoSEQ multiplex PCR; TCRdb has only the in-frame clones, and not every one. The repertoire has 150,000 to 200,000 clones, about 88% of them found once; the top ten carry 1.5% to 2%. Source: peripheral blood, taken on day 0 of AZD1222 vaccination. The receptors come from an adult in good health. Both conserved end residues are part of each CDR3. D genes are given only for firm matches. Not every row has a clone size; where given, it reads once, few, many or a size class.

D	V	J	size	DNA	CDR3
.	TRBV20-1	TRBJ2-1	.	TGCAGTGCTAGTGACACAACGGAGAATGAGCAGTTCTTC	CSASDTTENEQFF
.	TRBV7-9	TRBJ1-1	.	TGTGCCAGCAGCCGCCAGGGACGGCTGAACACTGAAGCTTTCTTT	CASSRQGRLNTEAFF
.	TRBV7-9	TRBJ1-2	.	TGTGCCAGCATCCCCGCGGGACGAATCTATGGCTACACCTTC	CASIPAGRIYGYTF
.	TRBV28	TRBJ1-1	.	TGTGCCAGCAGTACAAATATACAGAGGAACACTGAAGCTTTCTTT	CASSTNIQRNTEAFF
.	TRBV28	TRBJ1-2	.	TGTGCCAGCAGTTCTTACGAACTCTCGGGCTACACCTTC	CASSSYELSGYTF
.	TRBV6-5	TRBJ1-5	.	TGTGCCAGCAGTTATGGGCCAGGGGATAGCAATCAGCCCCAGCATTTT	CASSYGPGDSNQPQHF
.	TRBV19	TRBJ1-6	.	TGTGCCAGTATTGATGGGAGACGGCCGAATTCACCCCTCCACTTT	CASIDGRRPNSPLHF
.	TRBV11-2	TRBJ1-2	.	TGTGCCAGCAGCTTAGTATTGAAGGCAGACTATGGCTACACCTTC	CASSLVLKADYGYTF
.	TRBV10-2	TRBJ1-1	many	TGCGCCAGCAGTGAGTCGGAGGCAGGGGAAGCTTTCTTT	CASSESEAGEAFF
.	TRBV12-2	TRBJ1-1	.	TGTGCAAGTCGCGCGGACAGGGCATTAATGAACACTGAAGCTTTCTTT	CASRADRALMNTEAFF
.	TRBV18	TRBJ1-6	.	TGTGCCAGCTCACCAGAGACCTTGGACCCCTATAATTCACCCCTCCACTTT	CASSPETLDPYNSPLHF
.	TRBV4-1	TRBJ1-1	.	TGCGCCAGCAGCCAAGAGCGGGGTTGGAACACTGAAGCTTTCTTT	CASSQERGWNTEAFF
TRBD1	TRBV28	TRBJ1-3	.	TGTGCCAGCGTTTCACAGGGGGCTGGAAACACCATATATTTT	CASVSQGAGNTIYF
TRBD1	TRBV29-1	TRBJ2-1	.	TGCAGCGTGGGGACAGGGAGCAATGAGCAGTTCTTC	CSVGTGSNEQFF
.	TRBV19	TRBJ1-1	.	TGTGCCAGTAGTATAGTTCGGCGACCGGCAGGAGCTTTCTTT	CASSIVRRPAGAFF
.	TRBV6-1	TRBJ1-1	.	TGTGCCAGCAGTGAAGTGGGTGAAGCTTTCTTT	CASSEVGEAFF
TRBD1	TRBV6-5	TRBJ2-1	few	TGTGCCAGCAGTTCCGGGACAGTGACGGGTGAGCAGTTCTTC	CASSSGTVTGEQFF
TRBD2	TRBV9	TRBJ2-2	once	TGTGCCAGCAGCGTAGGCGGGAGGGAAACCGGGGAGCTGTTTTTT	CASSVGGRETGELFF
.	TRBV5-1	TRBJ2-3	.	TGCGCCAGCAGCCCCAGGGAGGGGGCTCGCACAGATACGCAGTATTTT	CASSPREGARTDTQYF
TRBD1	TRBV6-5	TRBJ1-2	.	TGTGCCAGCAGTCCCCGGGGACAGCGAGGCTACACCTTC	CASSPRGQRGYTF
.	TRBV6-5	TRBJ2-3	.	TGTGCCAGCAACGGGGATGGCTTGGGTACGCAGTATTTT	CASNGDGLGTQYF
.	TRBV5-1	TRBJ1-1	.	TGCGCCAGCAGCTTGGATGGGGGAGGAGCTTTCTTT	CASSLDGGGAFF
.	TRBV19	TRBJ1-1	.	TGTGCCAGTAGTAGGACGACTGAAGCTTTCTTT	CASSRTTEAFF
TRBD1	TRBV2	TRBJ1-5	.	TGTGCCAGCAGGGGACAGGGTGATGGCCAGCCCCAGCATTTT	CASRGQGDGQPQHF
.	TRBV6-1	TRBJ2-3	.	TGTGCCAGCAGTGAAGTTCATGGGAGCCACGGATCCATCGATACGCAGTATTTT	CASSEVHGSHGSIDTQYF
.	TRBV18	TRBJ2-2	.	TGTGCCAGCTCACCACTACCTGGAACTACGACGAACACCGGGGAGCTGTTTTTT	CASSPLPGTTTNTGELFF
TRBD2	TRBV27	TRBJ2-4	.	TGTGCCAGCAGTCCCTTAGCGGGAGCTGCCAAAAACATTCAGTACTTC	CASSPLAGAAKNIQYF
.	TRBV25-1	TRBJ1-6	once	TGTGCCAGGAATTCACCCCTCCACTTT	CARNSPLHF
.	TRBV28	TRBJ1-2	.	TGTGCCAGCAGCCGTTCTACGGCTGGCGGCTACACCTTC	CASSRSTAGGYTF
TRBD2	TRBV7-2	TRBJ2-1	few	TGTGCCAGCAGCTTAGTAGCGGGAGTTTCGAATGAGCAGTTCTTC	CASSLVAGVSNEQFF
.	TRBV7-2	TRBJ2-7	.	TGTGCCAGCAGCTTAGGCGGACTCTCCTACGAGCAGTACTTC	CASSLGGLSYEQYF
TRBD1	TRBV5-8	TRBJ1-6	once	TGTGCCAGCAGCCGGGACAGGGACCCTGGACCCCTCCACTTT	CASSRDRDPGPLHF
.	TRBV6-6	TRBJ2-2	few	TGTGCCAGCAGTTCGGGACTTAACACCGGGGAGCTGTTTTTT	CASSSGLNTGELFF
.	TRBV4-2	TRBJ1-4	few	TGTGCCAGCAGCCAAGCGACAGTTAATGAAAAACTGTTTTTT	CASSQATVNEKLFF
.	TRBV24-1	TRBJ1-5	.	TGTGCCACCAGTCAACAGGGAAACAATCAGCCCCAGCATTTT	CATSQQGNNQPQHF
.	TRBV9	TRBJ2-3	.	TGTGCCAGCAGCCCCGGCCAGGGCACAGATACGCAGTATTTT	CASSPGQGTDTQYF
.	TRBV11-3	TRBJ2-1	.	TGTGCCAGCAGCTTAGCGACTAACTACAATGAGCAGTTCTTC	CASSLATNYNEQFF
.	TRBV9	TRBJ1-4	.	TGTGCCAGCAGCGTAGATAGGGATGTAGGAAAACTGTTTTTT	CASSVDRDVGKLFF
.	TRBV25-1	TRBJ1-1	.	TGTGCCAGCAGTGAATATACATCCCTTCTGGGGAACACTGAAGCTTTCTTT	CASSEYTSLLGNTEAFF
TRBD2	TRBV7-8	TRBJ2-1	.	TGTGCCAGCAGCCTACGGCTAGCGGCCTACAATGAGCAGTTCTTC	CASSLRLAAYNEQFF
.	TRBV29-1	TRBJ2-1	.	TGCAGCGCCGAACTCGTCGCTAGCTCCTACAATGAGCAGTTCTTC	CSAELVASSYNEQFF
.	TRBV15	TRBJ2-3	.	TGTGCCACCAGCCGGGCAGGGGGAGGAGATACGCAGTATTTT	CATSRAGGGDTQYF
.	TRBV9	TRBJ1-2	.	TGTGCCAGCAGCGTAGCTACCGGGATTGGCAACTATGGCTACACCTTC	CASSVATGIGNYGYTF
.	TRBV10-1	TRBJ2-2	once	TGCGCCAGCAGTAGGGGCACCGGGGAGCTGTTTTTT	CASSRGTGELFF
TRBD1	TRBV27	TRBJ2-7	.	TGTGCCAGCAGTTACAGGGGGAGATCCTACGAGCAGTACTTC	CASSYRGRSYEQYF
TRBD1	TRBV27	TRBJ2-7	.	TGTGCCAGCGCGGCGGACAGGGGTCCCTACGAGCAGTACTTC	CASAADRGPYEQYF
.	TRBV27	TRBJ2-5	.	TGTGCCAGCAGGGTACAGCCCCAAGAGACCCAGTACTTC	CASRVQPQETQYF
.	TRBV19	TRBJ1-6	.	TGTGCCAGTAGTACAAAACAGGGTTGGACGGTATCACCCCTCCACTTT	CASSTKQGWTVSPLHF
.	TRBV14	TRBJ2-2	.	TGTGCCAGCAGCCAAGATCTGAACACCGGGGAGCTGTTTTTT	CASSQDLNTGELFF
TRBD1	TRBV14	TRBJ1-5	.	TGTGCCAGCAGCCAAGATCAGCCCGGGACAGGCAATCAGCCCCAGCATTTT	CASSQDQPGTGNQPQHF
.	TRBV28	TRBJ2-7	.	TGTGCCAGCAGTCGACTCGACCCCGGCCTCTACGAGCAGTACTTC	CASSRLDPGLYEQYF
.	TRBV5-1	TRBJ1-1	.	TGCGCCAGCAGCTCCGGGACCGTCGCCCCTGAAGCTTTCTTT	CASSSGTVAPEAFF
.	TRBV28	TRBJ1-5	.	TGTGCCACATGGAGGTCCGGAATAAGCAATCAGCCCCAGCATTTT	CATWRSGISNQPQHF
TRBD1	TRBV19	TRBJ1-1	.	TGTGCCAGTAGTTACCTGGGACAGAGCTTCATGAACACTGAAGCTTTCTTT	CASSYLGQSFMNTEAFF
TRBD2	TRBV28	TRBJ2-1	.	TGTGCCAGCAGTCCAGTTTCGGGACTACTAAATGAGCAGTTCTTC	CASSPVSGLLNEQFF
TRBD1	TRBV5-4	TRBJ2-3	.	TGTGCCAGCAGCTTGCACAGGGGGACAGATACGCAGTATTTT	CASSLHRGTDTQYF
.	TRBV5-3	TRBJ2-4	once	TGTGCCAGAAGCCCCAGGGGGGGTTACAAAAACATTCAGTACTTC	CARSPRGGYKNIQYF